Below are 24 T cell receptor beta chains sequenced from a single sample in a study of identical twins. TCRdb reanalysed the 5' RACE reads using MiXCR and keeps one entry per CDR3 protein. The repertoire includes hundreds of thousands of distinct CDR3 sequences, 6.1% of them detected once, and 1.5% to 2% sits in the top ten. Sequencing was done on a sample of naive T cells sorted from blood. The receptors originated from a man younger than 35 in good health.

The chain uses TRBV12-5 and TRBJ2-1, with a tentative D call TRBD1 (6 bases). Germline V gene data show CDR1 as LGHNT and CDR2 as FRNRAP. V was trimmed by 5 bases and J by 12 bases, leaving 11 bases between them. The CDR3 has 11 amino acids. The DNA of the CDR3 is TGTGCTAGTGGTACCACAGGGAGGCAGTTCTTC. This codes for CASGTTGRQFF.

CDR3 bases: TGTGCCAGCTCACCCAGGCATCCACCCCTCCACTTT. Translated: CASSPRHPPLHF. The chain carries TRBV18 and TRBJ1-6; no definite D call. V was cut by 3 bases and J by 11 bases, with 8 bases left in between. This CDR3 contains 12 residues. Germline V gene sequence: CDR1 KGHSH, CDR2 LQKENI.

This clonotype has more than one count but fewer than ten. V is TRBV15 and J is TRBJ1-2; 8 nucleotides match TRBD1. V lost 6 bases, J lost 8 bases, and 11 bases stayed unmatched. The germline V gene encodes CDR1 LNHNV and CDR2 YYDKDF (reference sequence). This CDR3 spans 14 amino acids. CDR3 in DNA: TGTGCCACCAGTCCGAGACAGGGGATGGGCGGCTACACCTTC. It is translated as CATSPRQGMGGYTF.

The rearrangement links TRBV7-6 to TRBJ2-2; TRBD2 might be the D (6 bases). Germline-derived CDR1 and CDR2 are SGHVS and FNYEAQ. There are 18 residues in the CDR3. V shed 2 bases and J shed 2 bases, with 18 bases lying between them. CDR3 sequence: CASSLRDSPKTNTGELFF. In DNA form, the CDR3 reads TGTGCCAGCAGCTTACGGGACTCCCCTAAAACAAACACCGGGGAGCTGTTTTTT.

This clonotype was counted between two and nine times. This sequence joins TRBV2 and TRBJ1-1; a possible D gene is TRBD1 (5 bases). The CDR3 is 11 residues long. With 6 bases removed from V and 6 bases from J, the gap between germline ends came to 8 bases. Germline V gene sequence: CDR1 SNHLY, CDR2 FYNNEI. The CDR3 sequence is CASSWGAEAFF. DNA for the CDR3: TGTGCCAGCAGCTGGGGCGCTGAAGCTTTCTTT.

This clonotype was found many times. V gene TRBV12-3 or TRBV12-4 combines with J gene TRBJ2-3, with D tentatively TRBD2 (5 bases). V lost 5 bases and J lost 2, with 14 bases in between. This CDR3 is 15 amino acids long. The CDR3, as DNA: TGTGCCAGCAGTCCCCGGAGGAGTAACACAGATACGCAGTATTTT. The encoded protein is CASSPRRSNTDTQYF.

In its sample, this clonotype was seen a few times. This chain joins TRBV7-2 and TRBJ2-7; weak D call: TRBD1 (5 bases). Germline values: CDR1 SGHTA, CDR2 FQGNSA. The CDR3 has 13 amino acids. V lost 3 bases to trimming and J lost 6 bases, with 12 bases between them. CDR3 sequence (DNA): TGTGCCAGCAGCTTTATCCCAGGGCTCGAGCAGTACGTC. Encoded protein: CASSFIPGLEQYV.

This clonotype was seen many times. The chain couples TRBV5-1 to TRBJ1-2, with 7 bases aligning to TRBD1. Germline V CDR1 and CDR2: SGHRS, YFSETQ. With V trimmed by 4 bases and J by 5 bases, 11 bases remained unmatched. The CDR3 totals 15 residues. The CDR3 loop reads CASSPPYDRAYGYTF. CDR3 sequence (DNA): TGCGCCAGCAGCCCACCCTATGACAGGGCGTATGGCTACACCTTC.

This clonotype appeared many times. The J gene is TRBJ2-3, the V gene TRBV15; the match to TRBD1 covers 7 bases. Germline assignment: CDR1 LNHNV and CDR2 YYDKDF (reference sequence). Trimming took 1 base from V and 1 from J; bases not matched to a gene: 2. This CDR3 has 15 amino acids. The DNA of the CDR3 is TGTGCCACCAGCAGAGGACAGGGCGGCACAGATACGCAGTATTTT. Its protein product is CATSRGQGGTDTQYF.

There are many counts of this clonotype. The chain links TRBV3-1 to TRBJ1-2; 8 bases line up with TRBD1. The CDR3 extends over 14 amino acids. V was clipped by 3 bases and J by 14 bases; unmatched bases: 14. The germline V gene encodes CDR1 LGHDT and CDR2 YNNKEL (reference sequence). The CDR3 DNA reads TGTGCCAGCAGCCAGATGGATGGGACAGGCGGGGGGACCTTC. It is translated as CASSQMDGTGGGTF.

There are many counts of this clonotype. The chain is built from TRBV7-9 and TRBJ2-2; 8 nucleotides line up with TRBD1. Germline V gene sequence: CDR1 SEHNR, CDR2 FQNEAQ (reference sequence). The V gene end was trimmed by 9 bases and the J gene end by 5 bases; junction bases not matched to a gene: 2. This CDR3 region has 12 residues. CDR3 in amino acids: CARNRGTGELFF. CDR3 nucleotides: TGTGCCAGAAACAGGGGGACCGGGGAGCTGTTTTTT.

This clonotype was recorded at least ten times. The chain has TRBV29-1 and TRBJ2-5; maybe TRBD1 (6 bases). The germline gives CDR1 SQVTM, CDR2 ANQGSEA. Trimming cost V 7 bases and J 2 bases, with 17 bases left between them. The CDR3 is 14 amino acids. The DNA of the CDR3 is TGCAGCGCATCCACTTACAGGGCTCAAGAGACCCAGTACTTC. This encodes CSASTYRAQETQYF.

CDR3 protein: CASSPRSGLAKNIQYF. The CDR3 nucleotides read TGTGCCAGCAGCCCACGATCCGGGTTAGCCAAAAACATTCAGTACTTC. The V and J genes are TRBV7-9 and TRBJ2-4; no firm D call. The CDR3 is 16 amino acids. Per germline, CDR1 SEHNR and CDR2 FQNEAQ (reference sequence). V shed 5 bases and J shed 0 bases, with 14 bases lying between them.

There are a few counts of this clonotype. V usage is TRBV29-1 and J usage is TRBJ2-1, with 7 bases identical to TRBD1. CDR3 length: 14 residues. After removal of 4 bases from V and 6 bases from J, the junction contained 9 bases not matched to a gene. Per the germline V gene, CDR1 is SQVTM and CDR2 is ANQGSEA. CDR3 amino acids: CSVVDRTSGNEQFF. CDR3 in DNA: TGCAGCGTTGTGGACAGGACCTCAGGCAATGAGCAGTTCTTC.

This chain uses TRBV2 with TRBJ2-7; 9 bases match TRBD1. The CDR3 extends over 15 amino acids. V was clipped by 4 bases and J by 5 bases; unmatched bases: 9. Germline CDR1 SNHLY, CDR2 FYNNEI. The CDR3, as DNA: TGTGCCAGCAGTGTGGACCGGGACAGGGTTGACGAGCAGTACTTC. Translation gives CASSVDRDRVDEQYF. Based on the CDR3 plus reference TRBV2 and TRBJ2-7, the full variable domain is EPEVTQTPSHQVTQMGQEVILRCVPISNHLYFYWYRQILGQKVEFLVSFYNNEISEKSEIFDDQFSVERPDGSNFTLKIRSTKLEDSAMYFCASSVDRDRVDEQYFGPGTRLTVT.

This clonotype was counted ten times or more. The chain joins TRBV20-1 to TRBJ2-2; TRBD2 aligns across 9 bases. The CDR3 length is 14 residues. Germline values: CDR1 DFQATT, CDR2 SNEGSKA (reference sequence). J gave up 2 bases and V 4 bases, and 2 bases lay outside the gene matches. CDR3 DNA sequence: TGCAGTGCTACGACTAGCGGCAACACCGGGGAGCTGTTTTTT. Translation gives CSATTSGNTGELFF.

This clonotype showed up many times. The chain links TRBV12-3 or TRBV12-4 to TRBJ2-1, with D perhaps being TRBD1 or TRBD2 (5 bases each). V lost 10 bases and J lost 5, with 15 bases in between. The CDR3 has 13 residues. The CDR3 DNA reads TGTGCCACCAAGGTGGGACCACACAATGAGCAGTTCTTC. It codes for CATKVGPHNEQFF.

In this sample, this clonotype turned up many times. The J gene is TRBJ1-4, the V gene TRBV29-1; TRBD1 matches 11 bases. This CDR3 spans 12 amino acids. The trim removed 6 bases at V and 11 bases at J, leaving 5 bases unmatched. Germline CDR1 reads SQVTM; CDR2 reads ANQGSEA. The DNA for the CDR3 is TGCAGCGTCGGACAGGGGGCTGAGAAACTGTTTTTT. Translated: CSVGQGAEKLFF.

This clonotype was picked up many times. V usage is TRBV11-2 and J usage is TRBJ2-7, with D perhaps matching TRBD2 (5 bases). V lost 5 bases to trimming and J lost 2 bases, with 13 bases between them. The CDR3 loop spans 14 amino acids. CDR1 is SGHAT and CDR2 is FQNNGV in the germline V gene. CDR3 DNA sequence: TGTGCCAGCAGCCCCCTGAGCGGAACCTACGAGCAGTACTTC. Translating it yields CASSPLSGTYEQYF.

This clonotype has ten or more counts. V and J are TRBV29-1 and TRBJ2-1; D gene unclear. Germline V gives CDR1 SQVTM, CDR2 ANQGSEA. The length of the CDR3 is 14 residues. V was shortened by 1 base and J by 6 bases, with 13 bases between the two germline ends. CDR3 nucleotide sequence: TGCAGCGTTGAAGGGGTACCATACCCCAATGAGCAGTTCTTC. Its protein is CSVEGVPYPNEQFF.

V is TRBV3-1 and J is TRBJ2-1; 7 bases are shared with TRBD1. Germline V gene sequence: CDR1 LGHDT, CDR2 YNNKEL (reference sequence). CDR3 length: 16 amino acids. V shed 0 bases, J shed 6 bases, and the junction held 8 bases outside the gene matches. The CDR3, as DNA: TGTGCCAGCAGCCAAGAAGGGGGCCGGGTTCGCAATGAGCAGTTCTTC. It specifies CASSQEGGRVRNEQFF.

In this sample, this clonotype turned up many times. The rearrangement joins TRBV5-1 to TRBJ2-1; 9 bases align to TRBD1. This CDR3 spans 15 amino acids. V was pared by 4 bases and J by 5 bases, with 7 bases of the junction left unmatched. The germline gives CDR1 SGHRS, CDR2 YFSETQ. The CDR3 DNA reads as TGCGCCAGCAGCAATGGACAGGGGACCGACAATGAGCAGTTCTTC. As protein: CASSNGQGTDNEQFF.

This chain links TRBV29-1 with TRBJ1-2; unclear D gene. The CDR3 runs 12 residues. Trimming took 7 bases from V and 8 from J, leaving 17 bases between them. Germline CDR1 SQVTM, CDR2 ANQGSEA. The CDR3 spells CSGLAGGAGYTF. The CDR3 coding sequence is TGCAGCGGGTTGGCGGGAGGCGCGGGCTACACCTTC.

This clonotype was counted only a few times. The V and J genes are TRBV18 and TRBJ2-7; D may be TRBD1 or TRBD2 (5 bases each). Looked up from germline, CDR1 is KGHSH and CDR2 is LQKENI. This CDR3 region has 14 residues. V lost 8 bases to trimming and J lost 1 base, with 15 bases between them. CDR3 region: CASPPSWGSYEQYF. The CDR3, as DNA: TGTGCCAGCCCTCCCTCTTGGGGGTCCTACGAGCAGTACTTC.